This T cell receptor (beta chain) originates from a study of OX40 agonist ivuxolimab in advanced cancers. The wider study: Participants averaged approximately 65 years of age (range 23 to 79) and were roughly 80% male.

Germline V gene lookup returns CDR1 MGHRA and CDR2 YSYEKL. The CDR3 loop spans 14 amino acids. The V gene lost 1 base and the J gene lost 8 bases, with 11 bases spanning the gap. This table comes from immunoSEQ multiplex PCR, and its TCRdb copy is limited to in-frame clones, with some not included. The table lists approximately 89,000 clones, roughly 84% of them singletons. The sequences come from CD4+ or CD8+ T cells sorted from blood, collected in a trial of the OX40 agonist ivuxolimab. The chain joins TRBV4-1 to TRBJ1-4, with D tentatively TRBD1 (5 bases). This TCR came from an adult with an advanced solid tumor such as melanoma, head and neck, liver or kidney cancer. Written as DNA, the CDR3 is TGCGCCAGCAGCCAAGGGGGTCAGGGAGAAAAACTGTTTTTT. Translated, it gives CASSQGGQGEKLFF.